Below, 9 T cell receptor beta chains from the same sample are listed, as sequenced in a study of regulatory T cells in long-lasting Graves disease. Both iRepertoire HTBI primers and Arm-PCR of CDR3 regions were used to build the TCR beta libraries. From the multiplex PCR reads, TCRdb called clonotypes with MiXCR, one entry per CDR3 protein. Of 400,000 to 500,000 distinct CDR3 sequences in the sample, 20% to 25% were seen once. Time point described: persistent/refractory GD, antithyroid drugs over 5 years with positive TRAb. TCR sequences were obtained from RNA taken from PBMCs. The source was peripheral blood mononuclear cells (PBMCs), collected when the disease was refractory, from a patient treated with antithyroid drugs. The receptors here all came from a female donor with Graves disease.

The chain carries TRBV6-9 and TRBJ2-4; D possibly corresponds to TRBD2 (7 bases). The germline gives CDR1 MNHGY, CDR2 SVAAGI. This CDR3 is 15 amino acids long. V lost 3 bases and J 8 bases, leaving 17 bases between the germline ends. The CDR3 spells CASSYSRGGGDIQYF. Here the CDR3 DNA reads TGTGCCAGCAGTTACTCCCGAGGGGGGGGGGACATTCAGTACTTC.

Turning to this clonotype: At one of its ends the junction is not consistent with the germline gene, which may arise from a read error. The chain combines TRBV11-2 with TRBJ2-2, with a possible D match to TRBD1 (5 bases). Per germline, CDR1 SGHAT and CDR2 FQNNGV. This CDR3 region has 15 residues. Here the CDR3 DNA reads TGTGTCAGCAGCTCAACTGACAGCTACACCGGGGAGCTGTTTTTT. This sequence encodes CVSSSTDSYTGELFF.

The V call is TRBV7-9, the J call TRBJ1-1; 7 nucleotides match TRBD1. Germline-derived CDR1 and CDR2 are SEHNR and FQNEAQ (reference sequence). V gave up 5 bases and J gave up 6 bases; unmatched junction bases: 9. This CDR3 spans 14 amino acids. The CDR3: CASSASTGSSEAFF. The CDR3 DNA follows: TGTGCCAGCAGCGCGTCGACAGGGTCCTCTGAAGCTTTCTTT.

This clonotype has only a few counts. This sequence joins TRBV10-3 and TRBJ1-1; no clear D. The V end lost 5 bases, the J end lost 0 bases, and 10 bases lay between the germline ends. Germline V CDR1 and CDR2: ENHRY, SYGVKD. The CDR3 runs to 14 residues. CDR3 nucleotide sequence: TGTGCCATCAGTATCGATAGACTGAACACTGAAGCTTTCTTT. Its protein is CAISIDRLNTEAFF.

This clonotype appeared a few times. The rearrangement links TRBV25-1 to TRBJ2-5; D call uncertain. The CDR3 covers 14 residues. V gave up 6 bases and J gave up 5 bases, with 16 bases separating them. Germline V gives CDR1 MGHDK, CDR2 SYGVNS. CDR3 coding DNA: TGTGCCAGCAGCAAGGGTGGGTCGATTGAGACCCAGTACTTC. Translating gives CASSKGGSIETQYF.

In this sample, this clonotype turned up a few times. The chain employs TRBV19 and TRBJ1-5, with D hard to call. The germline V gene has CDR1 LNHDA and CDR2 SQIVND (reference sequence). This CDR3 spans 13 amino acids. Trimming removed 7 bases from V and 7 bases from J, with 14 bases in between. CDR3 nucleotides: TGTGCCAGTACCCCTACCGAGGCCCAGCCCCAGCATTTT. Amino acid sequence: CASTPTEAQPQHF.

This clonotype was counted only a few times. The genes are TRBV7-2 and TRBJ2-7; perhaps TRBD2 as D (6 bases). The CDR3 length is 13 residues. V was trimmed by 5 bases and J by 5 bases, leaving 13 bases between them. Germline CDR1 SGHTA, CDR2 FQGNSA. Here the CDR3 reads CASSMTRLDEQYF. The CDR3 DNA reads TGTGCCAGCAGCATGACTAGACTGGACGAGCAGTACTTC.

Comments on this clonotype: A single base separates this from a much larger clone, so it may be a read error. The rearrangement links TRBV6-1 to TRBJ2-5; tentatively, D is TRBD2 (5 bases). Germline V gives CDR1 MNHNS, CDR2 SASEGT. This CDR3 contains 19 residues. With 5 bases removed from V and 2 bases from J, the gap between germline ends came to 27 bases. The CDR3 sequence: CASSLEPSIYNHRQETQYF. Here the CDR3 DNA reads TGTGCCAGCAGTCTCGAACCTAGCATCTACAATCATCGGCAAGAGACCCAGTACTTC.

The rearrangement links TRBV6-2 or TRBV6-3 to TRBJ1-1; D gene ambiguous. Trimming removed 0 bases at V and 4 bases at J, with 12 bases between. The CDR3 covers 15 residues. Germline assignment: CDR1 MNHEY and CDR2 SVGEGT. CDR3 sequence (DNA): TGTGCCAGCAGTTACTCGGGCCCCGAGGCCACTGAAGCTTTCTTT. It specifies CASSYSGPEATEAFF.